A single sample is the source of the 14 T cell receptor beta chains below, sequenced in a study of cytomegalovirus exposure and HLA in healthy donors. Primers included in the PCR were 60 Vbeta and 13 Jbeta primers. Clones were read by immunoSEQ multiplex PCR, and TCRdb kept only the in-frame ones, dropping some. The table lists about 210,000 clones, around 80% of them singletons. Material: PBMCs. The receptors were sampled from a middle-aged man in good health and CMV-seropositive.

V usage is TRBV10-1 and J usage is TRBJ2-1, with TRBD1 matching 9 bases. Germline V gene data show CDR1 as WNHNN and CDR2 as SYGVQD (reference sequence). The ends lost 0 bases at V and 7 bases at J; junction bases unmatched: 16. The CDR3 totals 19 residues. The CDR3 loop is CASSESPIPGTGRQNEQFF. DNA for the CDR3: TGCGCCAGCAGTGAGTCCCCAATCCCCGGGACAGGGAGGCAGAATGAGCAGTTCTTC.

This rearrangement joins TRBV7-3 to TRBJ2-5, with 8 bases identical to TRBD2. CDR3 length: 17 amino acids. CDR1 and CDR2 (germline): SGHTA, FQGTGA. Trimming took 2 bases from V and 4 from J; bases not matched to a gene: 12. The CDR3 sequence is CASSLGSGSGSLETQYF. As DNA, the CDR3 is TGTGCCAGCAGCTTAGGTTCAGGAAGCGGGAGCTTAGAGACCCAGTACTTC.

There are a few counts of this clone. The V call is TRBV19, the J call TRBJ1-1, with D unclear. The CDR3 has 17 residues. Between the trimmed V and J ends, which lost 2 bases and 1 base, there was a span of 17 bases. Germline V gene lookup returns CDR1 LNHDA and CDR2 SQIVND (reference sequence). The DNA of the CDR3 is TGTGCCAGTAGTATAACCCTAGAGGAGGGATGGAACACTGAAGCTTTCTTT. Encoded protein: CASSITLEEGWNTEAFF.

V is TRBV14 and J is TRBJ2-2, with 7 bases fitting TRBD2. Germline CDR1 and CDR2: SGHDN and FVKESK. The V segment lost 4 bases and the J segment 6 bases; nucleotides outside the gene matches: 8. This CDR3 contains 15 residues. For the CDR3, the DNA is TGTGCCAGCAGCCCCGGACTAGAGGTGTCCGGGGAGCTGTTTTTT. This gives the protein CASSPGLEVSGELFF. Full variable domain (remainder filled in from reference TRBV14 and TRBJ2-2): EAGVTQFPSHSVIEKGQTVTLRCDPISGHDNLYWYRRVMGKEIKFLLHFVKESKQDESGMPNNRFLAERTGGTYSTLKVQPAELEDSGVYFCASSPGLEVSGELFFGEGSRLTVL.

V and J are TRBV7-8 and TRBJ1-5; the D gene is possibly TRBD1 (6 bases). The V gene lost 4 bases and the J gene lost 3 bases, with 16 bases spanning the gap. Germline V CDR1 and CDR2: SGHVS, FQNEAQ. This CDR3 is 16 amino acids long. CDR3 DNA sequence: TGTGCCAGCAGCTCAAACACAGGGCCCATCAATCAGCCCCAGCATTTT. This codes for CASSSNTGPINQPQHF.

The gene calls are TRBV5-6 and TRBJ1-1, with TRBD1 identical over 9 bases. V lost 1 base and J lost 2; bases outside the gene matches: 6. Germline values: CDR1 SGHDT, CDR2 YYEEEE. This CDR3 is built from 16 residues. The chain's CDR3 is CASSLYGTGKNTEAFF. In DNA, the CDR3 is TGTGCCAGCAGCTTGTACGGGACAGGGAAAAACACTGAAGCTTTCTTT.

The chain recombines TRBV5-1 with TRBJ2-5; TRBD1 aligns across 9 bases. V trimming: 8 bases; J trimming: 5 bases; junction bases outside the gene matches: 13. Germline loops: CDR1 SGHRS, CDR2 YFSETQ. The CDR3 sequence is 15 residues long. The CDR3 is CASASGTGNGETQYF. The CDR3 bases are TGCGCCAGTGCGTCCGGGACAGGGAACGGGGAGACCCAGTACTTC.

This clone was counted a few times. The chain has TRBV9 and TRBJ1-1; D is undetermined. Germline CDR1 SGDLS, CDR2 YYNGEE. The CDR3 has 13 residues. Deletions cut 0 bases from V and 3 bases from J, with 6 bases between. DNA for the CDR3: TGTGCCAGCAGCGTAGGTACGGACACTGAAGCTTTCTTT. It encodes CASSVGTDTEAFF.

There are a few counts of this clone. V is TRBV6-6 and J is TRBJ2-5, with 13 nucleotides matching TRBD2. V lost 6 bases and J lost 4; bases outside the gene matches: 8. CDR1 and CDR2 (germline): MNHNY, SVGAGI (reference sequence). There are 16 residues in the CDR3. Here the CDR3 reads CASSLGLAGVGETQYF. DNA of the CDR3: TGTGCCAGCAGCCTTGGACTAGCGGGAGTCGGAGAGACCCAGTACTTC.

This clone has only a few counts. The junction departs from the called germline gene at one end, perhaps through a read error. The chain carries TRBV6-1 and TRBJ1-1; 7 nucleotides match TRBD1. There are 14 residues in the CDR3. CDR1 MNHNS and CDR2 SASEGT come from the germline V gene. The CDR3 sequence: CASREGGAAQEAFF. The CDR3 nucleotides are TGTGCCAGCAGGGAAGGGGGCGCGGCACAAGAAGCTTTCTTT.

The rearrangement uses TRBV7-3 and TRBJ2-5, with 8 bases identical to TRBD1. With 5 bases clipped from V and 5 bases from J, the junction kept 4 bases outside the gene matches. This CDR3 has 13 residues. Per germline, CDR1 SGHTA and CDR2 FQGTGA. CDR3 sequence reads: CASSGNRGETQYF. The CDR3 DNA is TGTGCCAGCAGCGGTAACAGGGGGGAGACCCAGTACTTC. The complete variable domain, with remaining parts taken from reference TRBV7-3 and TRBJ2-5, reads GAGVSQTPSNKVTEKGKYVELRCDPISGHTALYWYRQSLGQGPEFLIYFQGTGAADDSGLPNDRFFAVRPEGSVSTLKIQRTERGDSAVYLCASSGNRGETQYFGPGTRLLVL.

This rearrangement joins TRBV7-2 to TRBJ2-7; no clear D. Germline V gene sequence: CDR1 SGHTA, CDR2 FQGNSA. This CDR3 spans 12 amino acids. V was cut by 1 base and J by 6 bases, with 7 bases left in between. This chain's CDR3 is CASSLVEAEQYF. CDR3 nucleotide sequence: TGTGCCAGCAGCTTAGTCGAAGCCGAGCAGTACTTC.

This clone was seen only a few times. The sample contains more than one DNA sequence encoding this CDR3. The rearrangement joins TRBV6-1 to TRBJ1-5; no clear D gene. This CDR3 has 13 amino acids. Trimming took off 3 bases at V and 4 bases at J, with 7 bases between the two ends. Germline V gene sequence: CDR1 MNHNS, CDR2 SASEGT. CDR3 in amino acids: CASSEGLNQPQHF. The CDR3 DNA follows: TGTGCCAGCAGTGAGGGCCTTAATCAGCCCCAGCATTTT.

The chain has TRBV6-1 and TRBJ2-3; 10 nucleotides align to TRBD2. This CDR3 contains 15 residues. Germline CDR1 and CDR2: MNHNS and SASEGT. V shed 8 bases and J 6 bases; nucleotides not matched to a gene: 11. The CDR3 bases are TGTGCCAGCTCTAAGCGGGGGGGCAATTCGGATACGCAGTATTTT. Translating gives CASSKRGGNSDTQYF.